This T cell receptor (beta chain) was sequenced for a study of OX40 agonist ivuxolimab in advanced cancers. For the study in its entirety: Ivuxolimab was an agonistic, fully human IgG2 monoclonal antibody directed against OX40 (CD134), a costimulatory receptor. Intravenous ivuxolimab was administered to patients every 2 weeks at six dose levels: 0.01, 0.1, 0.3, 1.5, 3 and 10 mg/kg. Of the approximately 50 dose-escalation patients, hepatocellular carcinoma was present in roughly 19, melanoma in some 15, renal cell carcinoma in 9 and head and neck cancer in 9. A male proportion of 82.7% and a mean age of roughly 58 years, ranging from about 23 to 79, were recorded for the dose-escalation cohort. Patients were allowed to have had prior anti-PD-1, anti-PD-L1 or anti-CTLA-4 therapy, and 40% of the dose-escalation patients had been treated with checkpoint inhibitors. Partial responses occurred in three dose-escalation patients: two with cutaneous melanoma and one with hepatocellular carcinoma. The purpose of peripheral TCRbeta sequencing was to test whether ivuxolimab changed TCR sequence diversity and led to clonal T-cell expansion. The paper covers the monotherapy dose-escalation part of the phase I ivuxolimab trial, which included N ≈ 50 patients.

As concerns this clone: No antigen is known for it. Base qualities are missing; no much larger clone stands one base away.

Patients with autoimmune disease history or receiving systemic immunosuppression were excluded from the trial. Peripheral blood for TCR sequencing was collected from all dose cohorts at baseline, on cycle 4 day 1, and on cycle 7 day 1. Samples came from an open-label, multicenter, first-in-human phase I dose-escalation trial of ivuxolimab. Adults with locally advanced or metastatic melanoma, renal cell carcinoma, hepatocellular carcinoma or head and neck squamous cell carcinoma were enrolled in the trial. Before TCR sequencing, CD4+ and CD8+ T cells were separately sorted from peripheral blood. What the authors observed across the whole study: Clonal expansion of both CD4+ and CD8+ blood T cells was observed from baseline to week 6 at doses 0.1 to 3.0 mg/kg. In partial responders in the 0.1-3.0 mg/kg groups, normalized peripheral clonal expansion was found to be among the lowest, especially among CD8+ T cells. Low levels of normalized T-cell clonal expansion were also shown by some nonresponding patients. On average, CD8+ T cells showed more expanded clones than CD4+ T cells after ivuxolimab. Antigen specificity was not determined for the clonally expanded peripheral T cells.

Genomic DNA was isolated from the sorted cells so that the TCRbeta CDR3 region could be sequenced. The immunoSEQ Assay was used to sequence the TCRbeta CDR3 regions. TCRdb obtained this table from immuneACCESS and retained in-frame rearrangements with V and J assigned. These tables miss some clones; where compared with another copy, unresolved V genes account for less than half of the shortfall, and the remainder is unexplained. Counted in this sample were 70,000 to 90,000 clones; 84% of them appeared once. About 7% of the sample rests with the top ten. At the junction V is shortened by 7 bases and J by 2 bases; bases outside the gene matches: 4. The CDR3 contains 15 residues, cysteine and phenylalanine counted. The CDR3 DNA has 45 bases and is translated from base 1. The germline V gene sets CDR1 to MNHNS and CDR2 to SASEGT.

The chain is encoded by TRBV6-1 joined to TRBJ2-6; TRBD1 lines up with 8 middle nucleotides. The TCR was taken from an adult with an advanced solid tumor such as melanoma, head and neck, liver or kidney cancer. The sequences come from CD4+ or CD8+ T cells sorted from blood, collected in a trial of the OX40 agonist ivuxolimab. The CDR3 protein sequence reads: CASTLDRAGANVLTF. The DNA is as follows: TGTGCCAGCACCCTGGACAGGGCTGGGGCCAACGTCCTGACTTTC.